A single sample is the source of the 25 T cell receptor beta chains below, sequenced in a study of T cell responses to AZD1222 COVID-19 vaccine (dated by TCRdb to the early 2020s). Library prep was done by the immunoSEQ multiplex PCR assay. The clones in this table, taken by TCRdb from immuneACCESS, are in-frame only. Not every clone is retained; where verified, under half of the shortfall comes from an unresolved V gene, and the cause of the rest is unknown. This sample is represented by approximately 170,000 clones; 88% of them were singletons. Together, the top ten hold around 10% of the sample. The sample's time point label is to be understood as: about 28 days (+/-7) after the second vaccine dose. Here the sequenced sample was peripheral blood, taken 28 days after the second AZD1222 dose. Every receptor here comes from an adult who received the AZD1222 COVID-19 vaccine.

CDR3 amino acids: CASSALGKGEMYEQFF. The CDR3 coding sequence is TGTGCCAGTAGTGCTTTAGGGAAGGGGGAGATGTATGAGCAGTTCTTC. The chain couples TRBV19 to TRBJ2-1; maybe TRBD1 (6 bases). Trimming left V 5 bases short and J 8 bases short, with 22 bases between. CDR1 LNHDA and CDR2 SQIVND come from the germline V gene (reference sequence). The CDR3 is 16 amino acids.

CDR3 amino acids: CASSLGGVNYEQYF. In nucleotides, the CDR3 is TGTGCCAGCAGCTTGGGTGGGGTTAACTACGAGCAGTACTTC. This rearrangement joins TRBV7-2 to TRBJ2-7; D uncertain. The CDR3 runs 14 residues. Germline lookup yields CDR1 SGHTA and CDR2 FQGNSA. The V gene lost 3 bases and the J gene lost 3 bases, with 12 bases spanning the gap.

To note about this clone: The sample holds other DNA sequences that translate to the same CDR3. The rearrangement links TRBV5-4 to TRBJ1-5; D unresolved. Germline loops: CDR1 SGHNT, CDR2 YYREEE (reference sequence). The V end lost 0 bases, the J end lost 5 bases, and 6 bases lay between the germline ends. The CDR3 totals 13 residues. CDR3 residues: CASSLDSDQPQHF. The CDR3 coding sequence is TGTGCCAGCAGCTTGGACAGCGATCAGCCCCAGCATTTT.

In this sample, this clone turned up once. J is TRBJ1-1 and V is TRBV6-6, with unresolved D. The ends were cut back, 2 bases at V and 8 bases at J, with 9 bases in the middle. The CDR3 has 12 residues. CDR1 and CDR2 from the germline V gene are MNHNY and SVGAGI (reference sequence). CDR3 DNA sequence: TGTGCCAGCAGTTACCCGAAGAAAGAAGCTTTCTTT. The encoded protein is CASSYPKKEAFF.

This clone was detected a few times. The rearrangement joins TRBV19 to TRBJ2-7, with D possibly being TRBD2 (6 bases). This CDR3 region has 16 residues. The germline V and J ends were trimmed by 0 bases and 2 bases, with 14 bases remaining between them. The V gene's germline CDR1 is LNHDA and CDR2 SQIVND (reference sequence). In DNA, the CDR3 is TGTGCCAGTAGTATAGAGGGAGGTTGGACGGCCTACGAGCAGTACTTC. Amino acids: CASSIEGGWTAYEQYF.

The chain links TRBV28 to TRBJ2-7, with D unclear. CDR1 and CDR2 (germline): MDHEN, SYDVKM. This CDR3 region has 12 residues. The CDR3 spells CGTRSSSYEQYF. The CDR3 DNA reads as TGTGGAACCCGAAGTTCCTCCTACGAGCAGTACTTC. Based on the CDR3 plus reference TRBV28 and TRBJ2-7, the full variable domain is DVKVTQSSRYLVKRTGEKVFLECVQDMDHENMFWYRQDPGLGLRLIYFSYDVKMKEKGDIPEGYSVSREKKERFSLILESASTNQTSMYLCGTRSSSYEQYFGPGTRLTVT.

This rearrangement joins TRBV11-2 to TRBJ2-7, with 7 bases matching TRBD2. This CDR3 has 14 amino acids. V lost 5 bases to trimming and J lost 6 bases; unmatched junction nucleotides: 10. Germline lookup yields CDR1 SGHAT and CDR2 FQNNGV. The CDR3 bases are TGTGCCAGCAGCGGTACTAGCGAGGGAATCGAGCAGTACTTC. Its translation: CASSGTSEGIEQYF.

The rearrangement links TRBV4-1 to TRBJ1-2, with D maybe TRBD1 (5 bases). V was cut by 0 bases and J by 8 bases, with 22 bases left in between. The CDR3 has 17 residues. The germline V gene encodes CDR1 MGHRA and CDR2 YSYEKL. The CDR3 region is CASSQERGIRAGGGYTF. Written as DNA, the CDR3 is TGCGCCAGCAGCCAAGAGAGAGGGATCAGGGCCGGTGGGGGCTACACCTTC.

V usage is TRBV10-3 and J usage is TRBJ1-2; possibly TRBD1 for D (5 bases). Germline V gene lookup returns CDR1 ENHRY and CDR2 SYGVKD. V lost 0 bases to trimming and J lost 0 bases, with 8 bases between them. CDR3 length: 15 residues. In DNA form, the CDR3 reads TGTGCCATCAGTGAGTCGGCAGGGACTAACTATGGCTACACCTTC. Protein product: CAISESAGTNYGYTF.

The chain recombines TRBV3-1 (or the pseudogene TRBV3-2) with TRBJ2-1; 8 bases fit TRBD1. The germline V gene encodes CDR1 LGHDT and CDR2 YNNKEL (reference sequence). The ends lost 2 bases at V and 1 base at J; junction bases unmatched: 1. This CDR3 is built from 15 residues. For the CDR3, the DNA is TGTGCCAGCAGCCAACGGGACAGGTCCTACAATGAGCAGTTCTTC. Translation: CASSQRDRSYNEQFF.

This rearrangement joins TRBV6-5 to TRBJ1-4, with a possible D match to TRBD1 (5 bases). CDR1 and CDR2 from the germline V gene are MNHEY and SVGAGI. The CDR3 loop spans 13 amino acids. Deletions cut 10 bases from V and 6 bases from J, with 15 bases between. CDR3: CATGLGGDEKLFF. The CDR3 DNA follows: TGTGCCACGGGTTTGGGAGGGGATGAAAAACTGTTTTTT.

This chain connects TRBV2 to TRBJ1-5, with 7 bases aligning to TRBD1. The CDR3 is 15 amino acids. V was pared by 4 bases and J by 2 bases, with 5 bases of the junction left unmatched. The germline gives CDR1 SNHLY, CDR2 FYNNEI. The CDR3 is CASSVVGTGNQPQHF. The DNA of the CDR3 is TGTGCCAGCAGTGTGGTCGGGACAGGCAATCAGCCCCAGCATTTT.

A note on this clone: One end of the junction fails to match germline, which may point to a read error. V gene TRBV18 combines with J gene TRBJ2-5; D perhaps matches TRBD2 (5 bases). Germline lookup yields CDR1 KGHSH and CDR2 LQKENI. CDR3 length equals 15 residues. CDR3 nucleotide sequence: TGTGCCAGCTCGCCACAGAGGGTATCGGTAGAGACCCAGTACTTC. Protein product: CASSPQRVSVETQYF.

V is TRBV6-5 and J is TRBJ2-7, with D perhaps TRBD2 (5 bases). This CDR3 is 13 amino acids long. V lost 7 bases, J lost 5 bases, and 15 bases lay in between. The V gene's germline CDR1 is MNHEY and CDR2 SVGAGI. The chain's CDR3 is CASTPRGSHEQYF. In DNA, the CDR3 is TGTGCCAGCACCCCTCGAGGGAGCCACGAGCAGTACTTC.

The V call is TRBV5-4, the J call TRBJ1-5, with D perhaps matching TRBD1 (6 bases). The germline CDR1 and CDR2 sequences are SGHNT and YYREEE (reference sequence). With 1 base removed from V and 1 base from J, the gap between germline ends came to 12 bases. The CDR3 sequence is 16 residues long. The CDR3 region is CASSLTPDRSNQPQHF. The DNA for the CDR3 is TGTGCCAGCAGCTTGACCCCGGACAGAAGCAATCAGCCCCAGCATTTT.

The J gene is TRBJ1-1, the V gene TRBV19, with D perhaps matching TRBD1 (5 bases). Germline assignment: CDR1 LNHDA and CDR2 SQIVND (reference sequence). Deletions cut 3 bases from V and 6 bases from J, with 14 bases between. CDR3 length: 14 residues. The DNA for the CDR3 is TGTGCCAGTAGTATCACCAGGGATACGCCTGAAGCTTTCTTT. This sequence encodes CASSITRDTPEAFF.

V and J are TRBV6-5 and TRBJ1-6; D uncertain. The germline CDR1 and CDR2 sequences are MNHEY and SVGAGI. Trimming stripped 5 bases from V and 5 bases from J, with 10 bases between. The CDR3 totals 14 residues. CDR3 bases: TGTGCCAGCAGTCTCCGGGTTAATAATTCACCCCTCCACTTT. Protein product: CASSLRVNNSPLHF.

J is TRBJ1-5 and V is TRBV2, with no clear D. CDR1 is SNHLY, CDR2 FYNNEI, per germline. V gave up 5 bases and J gave up 2 bases, with 10 bases separating them. The CDR3 has 14 residues. CDR3 sequence: CASSRLWGNQPQHF. For the CDR3, the DNA is TGTGCCAGCAGTCGTCTTTGGGGCAATCAGCCCCAGCATTTT.

J is TRBJ1-5 and V is TRBV2; 7 bases map to TRBD1. Germline V lookup: CDR1 SNHLY, CDR2 FYNNEI. CDR3 size: 15 residues. With 6 bases clipped from V and 0 bases from J, the junction kept 5 bases outside the gene matches. CDR3 sequence (DNA): TGTGCCAGCAGCCGGGACAGCAATAGCAATCAGCCCCAGCATTTT. Translating gives CASSRDSNSNQPQHF.

This rearrangement joins TRBV5-8 to TRBJ1-5, with TRBD1 matching over 7 bases. The length of the CDR3 is 15 residues. V lost 5 bases to trimming and J lost 7 bases; unmatched junction nucleotides: 12. The V gene's germline CDR1 is SGHTS and CDR2 YDEGEE. This CDR3 reads CASRYARGQGQPQHF. The CDR3 region has the DNA TGTGCCAGCAGATATGCGAGGGGGCAGGGGCAGCCCCAGCATTTT.

In its sample, this clone was seen once. The chain carries TRBV4-2 and TRBJ1-1, with TRBD1 matching 8 bases. The V and J ends lost 3 bases and 4 bases, in that order; junction bases with no gene match: 13. This CDR3 region has 17 residues. Germline CDR1 and CDR2: LGHNA and YNFKEQ. Written as DNA, the CDR3 is TGTGCCAGCAGCCAGATCCAGGGGGCTCGGGGGAGCACTGAAGCTTTCTTT. Its translation is CASSQIQGARGSTEAFF.

V usage is TRBV5-1 and J usage is TRBJ2-3, with 11 bases that match TRBD2. V gave up 3 bases and J gave up 5 bases; unmatched junction bases: 8. The CDR3 totals 16 residues. Per germline, CDR1 SGHRS and CDR2 YFSETQ. The DNA for the CDR3 is TGCGCCAGCAGCTCAAATAGCGGGGGGGCCATAGATACGCAGTATTTT. This encodes CASSSNSGGAIDTQYF.

The CDR3, as DNA: TGTGCCAGCAGCTTAGGTTCCATCGGGGGGAACACTGAAGCTTTCTTT. Its translation is CASSLGSIGGNTEAFF. The gene calls are TRBV7-8 and TRBJ1-1; TRBD1 is a possible D gene (5 bases). This CDR3 is built from 16 residues. From germline, CDR1 is SGHVS and CDR2 FQNEAQ. Between the trimmed V and J ends, which lost 1 base and 1 base, there was a span of 13 bases.

This chain uses TRBV28 with TRBJ1-1; D gene ambiguous. CDR1 MDHEN and CDR2 SYDVKM come from the germline V gene. The CDR3 has 12 residues. V was clipped by 4 bases and J by 8 bases, with 11 bases between them. Here the CDR3 reads CASSSLLGEAFF. The CDR3 nucleotides are TGTGCCAGCAGTTCGTTATTGGGGGAAGCTTTCTTT. Based on the CDR3 plus reference TRBV28 and TRBJ1-1, the full variable domain is DVKVTQSSRYLVKRTGEKVFLECVQDMDHENMFWYRQDPGLGLRLIYFSYDVKMKEKGDIPEGYSVSREKKERFSLILESASTNQTSMYLCASSSLLGEAFFGQGTRLTVV.

The chain is built from TRBV24-1 and TRBJ2-7; 10 bases fit TRBD1. Trimming at V came to 5 bases and at J to 3 bases, leaving 9 bases not matched to a gene. Looked up from germline, CDR1 is KGHDR and CDR2 is SFDVKD. This CDR3 is built from 16 residues. The CDR3 DNA reads TGTGCCACCAGTGGGTCATCCGGGACAGGGGACTACGAGCAGTACTTC. Residues: CATSGSSGTGDYEQYF.